The clone carrying this TCR beta chain was seen only a few times. Its target is not known. Germline CDR1 SGDLS, CDR2 YYNGEE. This CDR3 has 14 amino acids. This entry belongs to a study of blood T cells in healthy people across ages. Whole-study findings and limits: Diversity figures based on one million T cells were deemed too low.

Next came a second PCR, run for about 6 to 12 cycles, which used a sample-barcoded 5' primer along with a J-beta primer mix. TCRdb processed the 5' RACE reads anew with MiXCR; each CDR3 protein has one entry. The table records approximately 600,000 distinct CDR3 sequences, approximately 50% of them present only once. This TCR derives from a man aged 60 to 75 in good health. The chain uses TRBV9 and TRBJ2-4; D is unresolved. The better agreement between TRBJ2-7 and the DNA end casts doubt on the J call. The sample comprised blood. The CDR3 loop reads CASSVVAETYEQYF. As DNA, the CDR3 is TGTGCCAGCAGCGTAGTTGCAGAAACCTACGAGCAGTACTTC.